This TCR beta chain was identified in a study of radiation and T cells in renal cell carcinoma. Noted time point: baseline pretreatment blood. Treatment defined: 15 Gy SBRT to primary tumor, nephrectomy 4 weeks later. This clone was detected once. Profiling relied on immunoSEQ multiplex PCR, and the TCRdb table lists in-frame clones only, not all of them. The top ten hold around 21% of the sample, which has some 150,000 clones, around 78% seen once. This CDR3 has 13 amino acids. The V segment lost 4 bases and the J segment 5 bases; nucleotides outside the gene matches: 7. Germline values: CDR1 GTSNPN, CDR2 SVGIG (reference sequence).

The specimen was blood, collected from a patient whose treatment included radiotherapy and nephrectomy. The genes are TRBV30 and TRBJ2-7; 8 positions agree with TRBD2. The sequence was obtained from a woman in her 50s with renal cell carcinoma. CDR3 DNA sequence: TGTGCCTGGATCCCAGGACTAGCAGACGAGCAGTACTTC. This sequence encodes CAWIPGLADEQYF.